This T cell receptor beta chain was recorded in a study of CD8 T cells in ankylosing spondylitis. General study findings and limits: A TCR beta motif of roughly eight highly homologous variants appeared characteristic of ankylosing spondylitis blood. Reported data indicate significant enrichment of disease-linked clones within matched ankylosing spondylitis synovial fluid.

MiXCR was run by TCRdb on the 5' RACE reads, yielding one entry per CDR3 protein. The repertoire includes around 130,000 distinct CDR3 sequences, about a sixth of them detected once, and 30% to 35% sits in the top ten. The CDR3 length is 14 residues. Germline V gene lookup returns CDR1 SEHNR and CDR2 FQNEAQ (reference sequence). V shed 5 bases and J shed 5 bases, with 14 bases lying between them. As to this clonotype: Its antigen remains unidentified.

The source is a male donor with ankylosing spondylitis. Sequencing input: blood, either unsorted or a sorted T cell fraction (not recorded which). J is TRBJ2-3 and V is TRBV7-9; D remains unclear. CDR3 sequence reads: CASSRATLGDTQYF. CDR3 coding DNA: TGTGCCAGCAGCCGAGCAACCCTAGGAGATACGCAGTATTTT.